Sequencing of this T cell receptor (beta chain) was carried out in a study of identical twins. Study outcomes and limitations: Where out-of-frame alpha sequences were twin-shared, they showed excess low generation probability. Weaker excess twin sharing was seen among beta out-of-frame sequences.

As for this clonotype: Antigen unknown.

Via MiXCR, TCRdb re-called the 5' RACE reads, giving one row per CDR3 protein. The sample includes 1.5 million to 2 million distinct CDR3 sequences, less than 40% seen only once; the top ten take about 0.3%. V was trimmed by 7 bases and J by 0 bases, leaving 10 bases between them. This CDR3 is 15 amino acids long. Germline loops: CDR1 MNHEY, CDR2 SMNVEV (reference sequence). Source material: cord blood. The V call is TRBV27, the J call TRBJ2-6; possibly TRBD1 for D (6 bases). The source is a newborn girl in good health. The CDR3 protein is CASKWTVSGANVLTF. For the CDR3, the DNA is TGTGCCAGCAAGTGGACAGTCTCTGGGGCCAACGTCCTGACTTTC.